Each of the 9 T cell receptor beta chains below was sequenced from the same sample in a study of a mutant IDH1 vaccine in newly diagnosed glioma. Antigens for these TCRs are unknown. Repertoires were generated with immunoSEQ multiplex PCR, while TCRdb's copy carries only in-frame clones and drops some. This table has under 150,000 clones, roughly 90% appearing once. Time point given: week 11, during vaccination. Every single dose of the vaccine, 300 ug of mutant IDH1 20-mer peptide, came with topical imiquimod. The input for sequencing was PBMCs, taken from a glioma patient whose treatment included an IDH1 peptide vaccine. Every receptor here comes from a woman aged 50 to 65 with glioma.

This clone occurred once. This chain connects TRBV5-4 to TRBJ2-7, with 11 bases aligning to TRBD2. The germline V gene encodes CDR1 SGHNT and CDR2 YYREEE (reference sequence). This CDR3 is 15 amino acids long. The J segment lost 4 bases and the V segment lost 0 bases, leaving 3 bases of the junction unmatched. CDR3 nucleotide sequence: TGTGCCAGCAGCTTGGGGGCTAGCGGGAGGTACGAGCAGTACTTC. This encodes CASSLGASGRYEQYF.

V is TRBV28 and J is TRBJ2-5; 9 bases align to TRBD2. J was trimmed by 1 base and V by 3 bases; bases with no gene match: 6. Germline V CDR1 and CDR2: MDHEN, SYDVKM. The CDR3 loop spans 16 amino acids. For the CDR3, the DNA is TGTGCCAGCAGTTTCCCACTAGCGGGCTCCCAAGAGACCCAGTACTTC. The encoded protein is CASSFPLAGSQETQYF.

The chain links TRBV19 to TRBJ1-5; 7 bases are a match to TRBD1. From germline, CDR1 is LNHDA and CDR2 SQIVND (reference sequence). Germline trimming cut 5 bases from V and 6 bases from J; bases unmatched to any gene: 7. The CDR3 totals 14 residues. This CDR3 is CASSVQTGLQPQHF. CDR3 DNA: TGTGCCAGTAGTGTCCAGACAGGGCTTCAGCCCCAGCATTTT.

This clone was seen once. The chain employs TRBV21-1 and TRBJ2-1; the table's TRBD1 call for D was not verified on the DNA. TRBV21-1 is flagged as a pseudogene. This CDR3 is built from 15 residues. CDR3 sequence reads: CASSRRTGREDEQFF. For the CDR3, the DNA is TGTGCCAGCAGCAGACGGACAGGGAGGGAGGATGAGCAGTTCTTC.

V usage is TRBV5-4 and J usage is TRBJ2-7; 11 positions match TRBD2. Per the germline V gene, CDR1 is SGHNT and CDR2 is YYREEE (reference sequence). The CDR3 totals 17 residues. V was pared by 0 bases and J by 4 bases, with 9 bases of the junction left unmatched. CDR3 nucleotide sequence: TGTGCCAGCAGCTTGGAGGCCCCGACTAGCGGGAAATACGAGCAGTACTTC. It translates to CASSLEAPTSGKYEQYF.

This rearrangement joins TRBV14 to TRBJ1-3, with TRBD1 as a possible D gene (6 bases). Trimming removed 6 bases at V and 5 bases at J, with 8 bases between. Germline V gene sequence: CDR1 SGHDN, CDR2 FVKESK. This CDR3 region has 12 residues. This chain's CDR3 is CASSGDRNTIYF. DNA for the CDR3: TGTGCCAGCAGTGGGGACAGAAACACCATATATTTT.

The chain links TRBV28 to TRBJ2-7, with D perhaps matching TRBD2 (6 bases). The CDR3 is 14 residues long. Germline V gene lookup returns CDR1 MDHEN and CDR2 SYDVKM. V lost 1 base and J lost 2, with 9 bases in between. This CDR3 reads CASSLSGGAYEQYF. The CDR3 region has the DNA TGTGCCAGCAGTTTATCCGGCGGGGCCTACGAGCAGTACTTC.

The chain uses TRBV18 and TRBJ2-5; tentatively, D is TRBD2 (6 bases). The germline CDR1 and CDR2 sequences are KGHSH and LQKENI. Trimming removed 2 bases from V and 2 bases from J, with 9 bases in between. This CDR3 region has 14 residues. CDR3 amino acids: CASSPLGLQETQYF. The CDR3 DNA sequence: TGTGCCAGCTCACCATTGGGACTGCAAGAGACCCAGTACTTC.

The chain is built from TRBV28 and TRBJ2-1; TRBD2 agrees at 9 bases. CDR1 is MDHEN and CDR2 is SYDVKM in the germline V gene. V was pared by 6 bases and J by 9 bases, with 12 bases of the junction left unmatched. The CDR3 is 15 residues long. The CDR3 DNA follows: TGTGCCAGCAGGGTTACCGGGACTAGCTATGGTGAGCAGTTCTTC. Amino acids: CASRVTGTSYGEQFF.